A selection of T cell receptor beta chains follows, all from one sample in a study of blood T cell repertoires in COVID-19. Here immunoSEQ multiplex PCR was the method, and the copy in TCRdb shows in-frame clones only, minus some. The sample carries approximately 280,000 clones, approximately 85% recorded once. Material for sequencing was peripheral blood. Receptor source: a middle-aged man with active or convalescent COVID-19. The CDR3 runs from the conserved cysteine through the conserved F or W. The D gene is left open where the match is weak. The size field is filled for only some rows; it gives once, few, many or a size class.

j_gene: TRBJ2-3; abundance: .; v_gene: TRBV21-1; d_gene: .; CDR3aa: CASNAPPRDTQYF; CDR3nt: TGTGCCAGCAATGCACCACCGAGAGATACGCAGTATTTT
j_gene: TRBJ2-7; abundance: few; v_gene: TRBV10-3; d_gene: TRBD1; CDR3aa: CAIKSGQGEYEQYF; CDR3nt: TGTGCCATCAAGTCGGGACAGGGGGAGTACGAGCAGTACTTC
j_gene: TRBJ2-3; abundance: .; v_gene: TRBV3-1/TRBV3-2; d_gene: TRBD2; CDR3aa: CASSLLRSGRARDTQYF; CDR3nt: TGTGCCAGCAGCCTCCTAAGGAGCGGGAGGGCCCGGGATACGCAGTATTTT
j_gene: TRBJ2-7; abundance: .; v_gene: TRBV27; d_gene: TRBD2; CDR3aa: CASQRLAGAYEQYF; CDR3nt: TGTGCCAGCCAAAGACTAGCGGGAGCCTACGAGCAGTACTTC
j_gene: TRBJ2-1; abundance: .; v_gene: TRBV3-1/TRBV3-2; d_gene: .; CDR3aa: CASSQDLGLYNEQFF; CDR3nt: TGTGCCAGCAGCCAAGATTTGGGGCTATACAATGAGCAGTTCTTC
j_gene: TRBJ2-7; abundance: .; v_gene: TRBV6-1; d_gene: TRBD1; CDR3aa: CASSEAGTGRYYEQYF; CDR3nt: TGTGCCAGCAGTGAAGCGGGGACAGGACGCTACTACGAGCAGTACTTC
j_gene: TRBJ2-7; abundance: few; v_gene: TRBV5-1; d_gene: TRBD1; CDR3aa: CASSFTGGTSYEQYF; CDR3nt: TGCGCCAGCAGCTTCACAGGGGGCACCTCCTACGAGCAGTACTTC
j_gene: TRBJ2-3; abundance: once; v_gene: TRBV5-6; d_gene: .; CDR3aa: CASSLMREGQYF; CDR3nt: TGTGCCAGCAGCTTGATGCGGGAAGGGCAGTATTTT
j_gene: TRBJ1-3; abundance: .; v_gene: TRBV28; d_gene: TRBD1; CDR3aa: CASPDRDGNTIYF; CDR3nt: TGTGCCAGCCCGGACAGGGACGGAAACACCATATATTTT
j_gene: TRBJ1-2; abundance: .; v_gene: TRBV7-3; d_gene: TRBD1; CDR3aa: CASSPSPRGFPYTF; CDR3nt: TGTGCCAGCAGCCCAAGCCCCAGGGGGTTTCCCTACACCTTC
j_gene: TRBJ1-6; abundance: .; v_gene: TRBV7-8; d_gene: .; CDR3aa: CASSLPHSSSINPYNSPLHF; CDR3nt: TGTGCCAGCAGCTTACCCCACAGCTCGTCGATAAACCCTTATAATTCACCCCTCCACTTT
j_gene: TRBJ2-2; abundance: once; v_gene: TRBV29-1; d_gene: .; CDR3aa: CSGRGTRGSTGELFF; CDR3nt: TGCAGCGGCCGGGGAACTCGAGGGAGCACCGGGGAGCTGTTTTTT
j_gene: TRBJ2-3; abundance: .; v_gene: TRBV14; d_gene: TRBD1; CDR3aa: CASSQGPNRGVTDTQYF; CDR3nt: TGTGCCAGCAGCCAAGGACCCAACAGGGGTGTTACAGATACGCAGTATTTT
j_gene: TRBJ2-7; abundance: .; v_gene: TRBV4-2; d_gene: .; CDR3aa: CASSQVAGSPGGEQYF; CDR3nt: TGTGCCAGCAGCCAAGTGGCCGGATCCCCGGGTGGCGAGCAGTACTTC
j_gene: TRBJ1-2; abundance: .; v_gene: TRBV20-1; d_gene: .; CDR3aa: CSARYDGYTF; CDR3nt: TGCAGTGCTAGATATGATGGCTACACCTTC